This T cell receptor (beta chain) was retrieved from a study of sequential checkpoint blockade in melanoma. The table lists this clone with a few counts. The treatment: randomized to nivolumab then ipilimumab (arm A) or the reverse (arm B). DNA-damaging chemotherapy had not been given to any patient beforehand. Sequencing used immunoSEQ multiplex PCR; TCRdb keeps in-frame clones, though not all of them. Of fewer than 15,000 clones detected, 55% to 65% appear once; the ten largest clones hold around a quarter. This sequence originates from a human donor with melanoma. The source was CD8+ T cells sorted from blood (inferred from file names), collected from a patient given nivolumab and ipilimumab in sequence.

For the CDR3, the DNA is TGTGCCAGCAGTCCGAGCGGGGGGGGATATACGCAGTATTTT. It encodes CASSPSGGGYTQYF. The J gene is TRBJ2-3, the V gene TRBV5-4; 10 nucleotides agree with TRBD2. Germline V gene sequence: CDR1 SGHNT, CDR2 YYREEE (reference sequence). The CDR3 extends over 14 amino acids. V gave up 5 bases and J gave up 7 bases; unmatched junction bases: 7.